This T cell receptor (beta chain) was found in a study of cytomegalovirus exposure and HLA in healthy donors. Germline loops: CDR1 SGDLS, CDR2 YYNGEE. The CDR3 length is 13 residues. Germline trimming cut 4 bases from V and 7 bases from J; bases unmatched to any gene: 7. In this sample, this clone turned up once. With 60 Vbeta and 13 Jbeta primers, the PCR was carried out. Only in-frame clones appear in the TCRdb table, and some are missing; sequencing was by immunoSEQ multiplex PCR. The sample carries 210,000 or so clones, around 73% recorded once. The sample taken for sequencing was PBMCs. The rearrangement links TRBV9 to TRBJ2-7; 8 bases line up with TRBD1. The receptor comes from a woman aged 25 to 45 in good health and CMV-seropositive. In DNA, the CDR3 is TGTGCCAGCAGCAACCGACAGGGGATGGAGCAGTACTTC. Translation: CASSNRQGMEQYF.